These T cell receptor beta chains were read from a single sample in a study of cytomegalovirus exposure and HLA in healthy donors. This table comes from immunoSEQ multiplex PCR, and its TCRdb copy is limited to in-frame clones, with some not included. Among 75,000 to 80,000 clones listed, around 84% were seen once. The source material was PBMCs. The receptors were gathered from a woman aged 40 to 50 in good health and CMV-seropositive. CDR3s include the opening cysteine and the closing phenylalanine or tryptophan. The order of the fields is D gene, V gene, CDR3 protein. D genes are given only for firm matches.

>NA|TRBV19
CASSIMANEGLVYEQFF
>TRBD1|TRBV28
CASSRLTGGAGKLFF
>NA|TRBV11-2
CASSPGLSSYNEQFF
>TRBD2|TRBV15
CATSRTSSYNEQFF
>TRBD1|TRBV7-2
CASSLGQGKDTEAFF
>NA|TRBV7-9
CSTSSGSYEQYF
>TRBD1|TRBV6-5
CASSGTGEVRAEAFF
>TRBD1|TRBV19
CASSIRTGGSYEQYF
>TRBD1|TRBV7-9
CASSRRTGGITEAFF
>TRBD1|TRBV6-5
CASRDRGQREQYF
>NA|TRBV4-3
CASSQAWAGEKLFF
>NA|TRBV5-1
CASSLDSGRDEQYF
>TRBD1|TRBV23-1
CASSPGQALANQPQHF
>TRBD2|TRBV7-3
CASSLTSGGAPETQYF
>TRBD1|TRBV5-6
CASSLGDRGKNEKLFF
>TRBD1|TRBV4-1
CASSSGTGGAGETQYF
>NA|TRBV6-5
CASSYSLAATGTQYF
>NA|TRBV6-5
CASSYNGPGVGETQYF
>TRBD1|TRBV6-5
CASSYRPVRQGEKLFF
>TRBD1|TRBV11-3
CASSPGQGYEQYF
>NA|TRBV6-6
CASLGHGYTF
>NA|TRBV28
CASSLRGSEQYF
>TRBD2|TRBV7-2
CASSSTSGPYEQYF
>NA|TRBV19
CASSDQGGLSSGANVLTF
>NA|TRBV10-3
CAISESGEEPSRGYTF
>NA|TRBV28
CASSLLRGGTGELFF
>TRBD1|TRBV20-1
CSASGTGGAFF
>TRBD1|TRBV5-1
CASSVQGDEKLFF